One and the same sample provided the 6 T cell receptor beta chains below, sequenced in a study of blood T cell repertoires in COVID-19. Sequencing was performed with immunoSEQ multiplex PCR; in TCRdb, only in-frame clones are kept and a portion is missing. Found here are roughly 240,000 clones, roughly 80% of them singletons; the top ten hold 3.5% to 5.5%. The sample consisted of peripheral blood. The receptor set was obtained from a man between 60 and 75 years old who had recovered from COVID-19.

The chain employs TRBV7-6 and TRBJ2-5, with D possibly matching TRBD1 (6 bases). The CDR3 totals 15 residues. Per germline, CDR1 SGHVS and CDR2 FNYEAQ. V lost 1 base, J lost 4 bases, and 13 bases lay in between. The chain's CDR3 is CASSLDWGQGETQYF. The CDR3 DNA reads as TGTGCCAGCAGCTTAGACTGGGGGCAGGGAGAGACCCAGTACTTC.

The chain joins TRBV4-2 to TRBJ2-1; TRBD2 matches at 14 bases. The CDR3 is made up of 21 amino acids. The junction had 15 bases not matched to a gene; V was cut back by 3 bases and J by 2 bases. The germline CDR1 and CDR2 sequences are LGHNA and YNFKEQ. The CDR3 here is CASSQDRVRTSGGIAYNEQFF. CDR3 DNA sequence: TGTGCCAGCAGCCAGGACAGAGTAAGGACTAGCGGGGGGATCGCCTACAATGAGCAGTTCTTC.

The table lists this clone with a few counts. This sequence joins TRBV19 and TRBJ2-5; 10 positions match TRBD1. The germline gives CDR1 LNHDA, CDR2 SQIVND (reference sequence). CDR3 size: 16 residues. The V segment lost 6 bases and the J segment 2 bases; nucleotides outside the gene matches: 9. The CDR3 nucleotides read TGTGCCAGTAGCAAAAGGGGGACAGGGGAGCAAGAGACCCAGTACTTC. Residues: CASSKRGTGEQETQYF.

V gene TRBV5-4 combines with J gene TRBJ2-1; 11 bases line up with TRBD2. Trimming took 2 bases from V and 4 from J; bases not matched to a gene: 2. Germline values: CDR1 SGHNT, CDR2 YYREEE (reference sequence). CDR3 size: 15 residues. CDR3 bases: TGTGCCAGCAGCTTCAGGACTAGCGGGTACAATGAGCAGTTCTTC. Its protein is CASSFRTSGYNEQFF.

The rearrangement joins TRBV15 to TRBJ2-1; D ambiguous. CDR1 and CDR2 from the germline V gene are LNHNV and YYDKDF (reference sequence). Trimming shortened V by 4 bases and J by 7 bases, and 20 bases separated the two germline ends. This CDR3 region has 16 residues. The CDR3 sequence: CATSKSGASPNNEQFF. The CDR3 DNA sequence: TGTGCCACCAGCAAGTCCGGAGCTAGTCCCAATAATGAGCAGTTCTTC. Full variable domain (rest looked up from reference TRBV15 and TRBJ2-1): DAMVIQNPRYQVTQFGKPVTLSCSQTLNHNVMYWYQQKSSQAPKLLFHYYDKDFNNEADTPDNFQSRRPNTSFCFLDIRSPGLGDTAMYLCATSKSGASPNNEQFFGPGTRLTVL.

The CDR3 nucleotides are TGTGCCAGCAGTTTTCGACAGAATTATGGCTACACCTTC. Translation: CASSFRQNYGYTF. V usage is TRBV28 and J usage is TRBJ1-2, with D maybe TRBD1 (5 bases). Looked up from germline, CDR1 is MDHEN and CDR2 is SYDVKM. V lost 3 bases to trimming and J lost 5 bases, with 10 bases between them. The CDR3 sequence is 13 residues long.